Below, 22 T cell receptor beta chains from the same sample are listed, as sequenced in a study of cytomegalovirus exposure and HLA in healthy donors. Both 60 Vbeta primers and 13 Jbeta primers went into the PCR. This table comes from immunoSEQ multiplex PCR, and its TCRdb copy is limited to in-frame clones, with some not included. The table lists 150,000 to 200,000 clones, about 81% of them singletons. Source material: PBMCs. The source of these receptors is a man in his forties in good health and CMV-seronegative.

The V gene is TRBV19, the J gene TRBJ1-2, with D tentatively TRBD1 (6 bases). The V gene lost 7 bases and the J gene lost 2 bases, with 20 bases spanning the gap. CDR1 and CDR2 from the germline V gene are LNHDA and SQIVND (reference sequence). CDR3 length: 16 residues. Here the CDR3 DNA reads TGTGCCAGTACCCGGGGGGCCTGGCCTCTAAACTATGGCTACACCTTC. Encoded protein: CASTRGAWPLNYGYTF.

This clone was counted a few times. V gene TRBV28 combines with J gene TRBJ2-2; possible D gene TRBD1, 6 bases. Deletions cut 10 bases from V and 0 bases from J, with 12 bases between. In germline, CDR1 is MDHEN, CDR2 SYDVKM. This CDR3 spans 14 amino acids. The CDR3 spells CATPRTANTGELFF. CDR3 bases: TGTGCCACCCCCAGGACAGCGAACACCGGGGAGCTGTTTTTT. Based on the CDR3 plus reference TRBV28 and TRBJ2-2, the full variable domain is DVKVTQSSRYLVKRTGEKVFLECVQDMDHENMFWYRQDPGLGLRLIYFSYDVKMKEKGDIPEGYSVSREKKERFSLILESASTNQTSMYLCATPRTANTGELFFGEGSRLTVL.

CDR3 coding DNA: TGTGCCAGCAGGGGGCCTATGAACACTGAAGCTTTCTTT. Protein: CASRGPMNTEAFF. V is TRBV28 and J is TRBJ1-1; weak D call: TRBD1 (5 bases). CDR3 length equals 13 residues. The germline gives CDR1 MDHEN, CDR2 SYDVKM. Trimming removed 6 bases from V and 0 bases from J, with 8 bases in between.

The chain joins TRBV9 to TRBJ2-5, with 9 positions matching TRBD1. Germline assignment: CDR1 SGDLS and CDR2 YYNGEE. Germline trimming cut 4 bases from V and 5 bases from J; bases unmatched to any gene: 12. This CDR3 has 16 amino acids. DNA of the CDR3: TGTGCCAGCAGCAAACAAGGGACAGGGTCTTTGGAGACCCAGTACTTC. This codes for CASSKQGTGSLETQYF.

Regarding this clone: The identical CDR3 is also encoded by other nucleotide sequences in the sample. The chain joins TRBV4-2 to TRBJ2-7; 10 bases are shared with TRBD1. The germline gives CDR1 LGHNA, CDR2 YNFKEQ. The CDR3 is made up of 17 amino acids. Trimming cost V 2 bases and J 3 bases; bases outside gene matches: 10. As DNA, the CDR3 is TGTGCCAGCAGCCAACCCCCCGCGGGACAGGGGATCTACGAGCAGTACTTC. It codes for CASSQPPAGQGIYEQYF.

The chain recombines TRBV5-1 with TRBJ2-7; tentatively, D is TRBD2 (7 bases). This CDR3 has 15 residues. Between the trimmed V and J ends, which lost 4 bases and 4 bases, there was a span of 18 bases. Germline V gene sequence: CDR1 SGHRS, CDR2 YFSETQ. CDR3 sequence (DNA): TGCGCCAGCAGCGGGCAAGGGGGGGGGACTTACGAGCAGTACTTC. Protein: CASSGQGGGTYEQYF.

J is TRBJ2-1 and V is TRBV2, with TRBD2 matching 7 bases. The V and J ends lost 2 bases and 9 bases, in that order; junction bases with no gene match: 7. The CDR3 totals 14 residues. Germline CDR1 reads SNHLY; CDR2 reads FYNNEI. The CDR3 reads CASSEIWSSGEQFF. CDR3 coding DNA: TGTGCCAGCAGTGAAATATGGTCTAGCGGTGAGCAGTTCTTC.

This clone has just a few counts. This chain connects TRBV19 to TRBJ2-5; D possibly corresponds to TRBD1 (6 bases). V lost 6 bases, J lost 5 bases, and 16 bases lay in between. Germline V CDR1 and CDR2: LNHDA, SQIVND (reference sequence). The CDR3 has 14 amino acids. The CDR3, as DNA: TGTGCCAGTAGGGTGGGGGCCCAGATGGAGACCCAGTACTTC. Translation: CASRVGAQMETQYF.

The rearrangement joins TRBV9 to TRBJ2-1; 12 positions agree with TRBD2. The germline V gene encodes CDR1 SGDLS and CDR2 YYNGEE. The CDR3 has 16 amino acids. V shed 0 bases and J 7 bases; nucleotides not matched to a gene: 5. DNA for the CDR3: TGTGCCAGCAGCGTAGGGCTAGCGGGAGGGGGTAATGAGCAGTTCTTC. As protein: CASSVGLAGGGNEQFF.

As to this clone: Other DNA sequences in the same sample also yield this CDR3. The J gene is TRBJ1-1, the V gene TRBV30, with a possible D match to TRBD1 (5 bases). Germline V gene lookup returns CDR1 GTSNPN and CDR2 SVGIG (reference sequence). V lost 0 bases, J lost 5 bases, and 10 bases lay in between. The CDR3 sequence is 13 residues long. CDR3 sequence reads: CAWSVGGGTEAFF. DNA for the CDR3: TGTGCCTGGAGTGTTGGGGGGGGAACTGAAGCTTTCTTT.

The CDR3, as DNA: TGTGCCAGCTCCAGAACAGGGGATCCCTACAATGAGCAGTTCTTC. As protein: CASSRTGDPYNEQFF. The genes are TRBV18 and TRBJ2-1; 7 bases align to TRBD1. CDR1 is KGHSH and CDR2 is LQKENI in the germline V gene. The CDR3 has 15 residues. Germline trimming cut 6 bases from V and 2 bases from J; bases unmatched to any gene: 7.

The chain couples TRBV7-6 to TRBJ2-1, with TRBD1 as a possible D gene (6 bases). The germline V and J ends were trimmed by 4 bases and 8 bases, with 15 bases remaining between them. There are 14 residues in the CDR3. Germline V CDR1 and CDR2: SGHVS, FNYEAQ. CDR3 sequence reads: CASSYQQGADEQFF. The CDR3 DNA sequence: TGTGCCAGCAGCTACCAACAGGGTGCCGATGAGCAGTTCTTC.

CDR3 sequence reads: CASSPLAGEETGELFF. The CDR3 DNA is TGTGCCAGCAGCCCCCTAGCGGGAGAAGAAACCGGGGAGCTGTTTTTT. The chain has TRBV7-6 and TRBJ2-2; 10 bases match TRBD2. The CDR3 spans 16 residues. The germline V gene has CDR1 SGHVS and CDR2 FNYEAQ. V gave up 5 bases and J gave up 5 bases; unmatched junction bases: 8.

This sequence joins TRBV4-3 and TRBJ2-7; 7 bases are shared with TRBD1. Per the germline V gene, CDR1 is LGHNA and CDR2 is YSLEER. The CDR3 loop spans 15 amino acids. J lost 7 bases, V lost 4 bases, and 13 bases had no gene match. The CDR3 loop reads CASSLSYTGVWEQYF. The CDR3 nucleotides are TGCGCCAGCAGCCTTTCGTACACAGGGGTCTGGGAGCAGTACTTC.

As DNA, the CDR3 is TGTGCCAGCAGTCCCACAGGGGGGAGCGGCTACACCTTC. Translated, it gives CASSPTGGSGYTF. The V call is TRBV28, the J call TRBJ1-2, with 8 positions matching TRBD1. The J segment lost 8 bases and the V segment lost 5 bases, leaving 7 bases of the junction unmatched. Germline V gene data show CDR1 as MDHEN and CDR2 as SYDVKM. This CDR3 has 13 residues.

The chain has TRBV18 and TRBJ2-3, with D possibly TRBD1 on 6 matching bases. V was shortened by 5 bases and J by 3 bases, with 9 bases between the two germline ends. Germline V CDR1 and CDR2: KGHSH, LQKENI. There are 13 residues in the CDR3. The CDR3 sequence is CASSSQGTDTQYF. Written as DNA, the CDR3 is TGTGCCAGCTCATCCCAGGGGACAGATACGCAGTATTTT.

This chain connects TRBV12-1 to TRBJ2-2; TRBD2, as called in the table, went unchecked against the DNA. TRBV12-1 is reported as a pseudogene. The CDR3 is 17 residues long. CDR3 amino acids: CASSPRGVPSWTGELFF. The CDR3 bases are TGTGCCAGCAGCCCCCGGGGGGTCCCATCTTGGACCGGGGAGCTGTTTTTT.

Notes on this clone: This sample also contains other DNA sequences that code for the same CDR3. The chain joins TRBV9 to TRBJ1-2, with D uncertain. The germline CDR1 and CDR2 sequences are SGDLS and YYNGEE. This CDR3 has 13 residues. The V end lost 0 bases, the J end lost 5 bases, and 8 bases lay between the germline ends. In DNA form, the CDR3 reads TGTGCCAGCAGCGTAGACAGAAATTATGGCTACACCTTC. Translating gives CASSVDRNYGYTF.

The DNA of the CDR3 is TGTGCCTGGAGCGCTGATCGTGAGAACACCATATATTTT. Its translation: CAWSADRENTIYF. V is TRBV30 and J is TRBJ1-3, with D unclear. The germline gives CDR1 GTSNPN, CDR2 SVGIG (reference sequence). CDR3 length: 13 amino acids. V shed 3 bases and J shed 7 bases, with 13 bases lying between them.

The chain recombines TRBV7-9 with TRBJ2-3; D might be TRBD2 (6 bases). V lost 4 bases and J 2 bases, leaving 13 bases between the germline ends. The CDR3 has 15 residues. Germline loops: CDR1 SEHNR, CDR2 FQNEAQ (reference sequence). CDR3 amino acids: CASSSGLALTDTQYF. In nucleotides, the CDR3 is TGTGCCAGCAGCTCGGGGCTAGCGCTCACAGATACGCAGTATTTT.

V gene TRBV4-2 combines with J gene TRBJ2-1; 10 bases are shared with TRBD1. Germline V gene data show CDR1 as LGHNA and CDR2 as YNFKEQ. V was pared by 1 base and J by 5 bases, with 2 bases of the junction left unmatched. This CDR3 has 15 residues. The CDR3 protein is CASSQGDRGNNEQFF. The CDR3 DNA sequence: TGTGCCAGCAGCCAAGGGGACAGGGGTAACAATGAGCAGTTCTTC.

CDR3 nucleotides: TGTGCCAGCAGCCCCGGACCAGGGAACTATGGCTACACCTTC. It translates to CASSPGPGNYGYTF. V and J are TRBV5-6 and TRBJ1-2; tentative D call: TRBD1 (5 bases). CDR3 length: 14 amino acids. The V and J ends lost 4 bases and 2 bases respectively, with 12 bases between them. Germline CDR1 SGHDT, CDR2 YYEEEE.